This TCR beta chain was identified in a study of CD8 T cells in Susac syndrome. With random hexamers, 0.5 to 1 ug RNA was reverse transcribed. immunoSEQ multiplex PCR amplified TCR beta CDR3 across 54 Vbeta, 13 Jbeta. Via MiXCR, TCRdb re-called the immunoSEQ multiplex PCR reads, giving one row per CDR3 protein. The table has roughly 80,000 distinct CDR3 sequences, around nine tenths seen once. Only one count was recorded for this clonotype. From blood CD8+ and CD4+ T cells, TCR beta sequences were generated. The multiple sclerosis control group consisted of treatment-naive patients whose relapsing-remitting disease, which was either stable or active, fulfilled revised McDonald criteria. It was negative isolation that provided the CD8+ and CD4+ T cells, whereas TEMRA cells were enriched by FACS. The germline V gene has CDR1 SNHLY and CDR2 FYNNEI. The ends lost 6 bases at V and 4 bases at J; junction bases unmatched: 2. The CDR3 totals 15 residues.

The clonotype comes from a human donor with multiple sclerosis. Sequences were obtained from CD8+ T cells from PBMCs. This chain connects TRBV2 to TRBJ2-2, with 13 bases that match TRBD2. For the CDR3, the DNA is TGTGCCAGCAGGACTAGCGGGAGGCTCACCGGGGAGCTGTTTTTT. Its protein product is CASRTSGRLTGELFF.